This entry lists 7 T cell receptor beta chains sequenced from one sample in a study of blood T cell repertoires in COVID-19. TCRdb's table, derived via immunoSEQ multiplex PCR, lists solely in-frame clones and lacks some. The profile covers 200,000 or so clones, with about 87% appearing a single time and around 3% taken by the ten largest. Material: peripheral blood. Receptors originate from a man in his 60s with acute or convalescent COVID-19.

The CDR3: CASSRAGTDHYGYTF. The CDR3 region has the DNA TGCGCCAGCAGCCGAGCTGGGACTGATCACTATGGCTACACCTTC. The chain recombines TRBV5-1 with TRBJ1-2; TRBD1 is a possible D gene (5 bases). Between the trimmed V and J ends, which lost 4 bases and 3 bases, there was a span of 16 bases. Germline lookup yields CDR1 SGHRS and CDR2 YFSETQ. CDR3 length: 15 residues.

The DNA for the CDR3 is TGTGCCAGCAGCTTGGGGACAGGGGGCAAGGACTACGAGCAGTACTTC. This translates into CASSLGTGGKDYEQYF. V gene TRBV5-4 combines with J gene TRBJ2-7; 11 nucleotides align to TRBD1. CDR1 and CDR2 (germline): SGHNT, YYREEE (reference sequence). With 0 bases clipped from V and 3 bases from J, the junction kept 5 bases outside the gene matches. The CDR3 covers 16 residues.

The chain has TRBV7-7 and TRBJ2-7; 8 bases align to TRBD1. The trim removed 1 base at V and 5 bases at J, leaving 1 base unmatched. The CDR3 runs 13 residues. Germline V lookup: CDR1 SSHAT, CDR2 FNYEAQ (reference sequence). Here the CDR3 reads CASSLGQGNEQYF. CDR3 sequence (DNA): TGTGCCAGCAGCTTAGGACAGGGGAACGAGCAGTACTTC.

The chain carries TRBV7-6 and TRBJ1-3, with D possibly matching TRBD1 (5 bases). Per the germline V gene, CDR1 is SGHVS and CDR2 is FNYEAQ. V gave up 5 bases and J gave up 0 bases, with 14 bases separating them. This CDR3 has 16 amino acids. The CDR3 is CASSPVGGISGNTIYF. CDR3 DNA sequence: TGTGCCAGCAGCCCCGTGGGGGGGATCTCTGGAAACACCATATATTTT.

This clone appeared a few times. CDR3 sequence: CASSERLNEKLFF. CDR3 coding DNA: TGTGCCAGCTCAGAAAGACTGAATGAAAAACTGTTTTTT. The chain combines TRBV18 with TRBJ1-4; D call uncertain. Trimming pared 5 bases from V and 5 bases from J, leaving 9 bases between. The CDR3 contains 13 residues. Germline values: CDR1 KGHSH, CDR2 LQKENI.

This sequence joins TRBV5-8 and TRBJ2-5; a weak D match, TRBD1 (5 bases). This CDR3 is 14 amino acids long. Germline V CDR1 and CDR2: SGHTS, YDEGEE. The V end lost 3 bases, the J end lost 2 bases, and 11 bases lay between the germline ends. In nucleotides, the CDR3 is TGTGCCAGCAGCTCCCCAGGGCGGCAAGAGACCCAGTACTTC. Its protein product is CASSSPGRQETQYF.

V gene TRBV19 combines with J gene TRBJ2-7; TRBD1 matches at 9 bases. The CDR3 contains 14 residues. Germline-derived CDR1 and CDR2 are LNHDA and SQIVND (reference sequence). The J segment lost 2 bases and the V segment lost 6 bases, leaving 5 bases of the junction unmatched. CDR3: CASRGQGYAYEQYF. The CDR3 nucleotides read TGTGCCAGTAGAGGACAGGGGTATGCCTACGAGCAGTACTTC.